This T cell receptor (beta chain) was found in a study of T and B cells in COVID-19 patients (TCRdb year 2020). In the study overall: In this study, adaptive immunity was profiled in COVID-19 patients who either had active infection or had recovered, using TRB and IGH repertoire sequencing of peripheral blood. An age-matched reference group of around 42 healthy donors negative for COVID-19 antibodies served as the comparison for repertoire analyses. Up to about 10 follow-up blood samples were collected per patient, with some samples spanning different disease stages in the same individual. A couple of patients were included in both the recovered and active cohorts because samples were available from active disease and after recovery. Of the 20 patients in the active-infection cohort, roughly 18 had comorbidities associated with unfavorable COVID-19 outcome. The recovered cohort included more than 15 patients who contributed approximately 22 samples, and most of those patients had mild to moderate COVID-19 that was managed on an outpatient basis. Patients in the recovered cohort had a median age of around 31 years, compared with 67 years for patients in the active-infection cohort. Of the roughly 18 patients in the active-infection cohort, 12 were critically ill and needed mechanical ventilation or ECMO. Over 7 million TCR sequences were analysed from a TCR and BCR sequence repository that comprised a few dozen patients and approximately 69 time points.

In its sample, this clonotype comes out as medium-sized (0.01 to 0.1%). Its binding antigen is unknown. Within one base of it there is no much larger clone, and no base qualities were kept. Reads for this sample came from an Illumina MiSeq. TRB rearrangements were amplified by multiplex PCR with BIOMED2 TRB-A/B primer pools. Two consecutive PCRs added Illumina-compatible adapters and 7-nucleotide sample barcodes to the amplicons. Phusion HS II polymerase was used for all library PCRs. Amplicons were purified from gel with the NucleoSpin Gel and PCR Clean-up kit, quantified on Qubit, and pooled at 4 nM. Amplicon pool quality was checked on an Agilent 2100 Bioanalyzer before Illumina next-generation sequencing. Per the source publication's procedure: Annotation of TRB rearrangements was performed with MiXCR 3.0.8 using the default MiXCR reference library. Sequences with fewer than 2 reads and non-productive reads were filtered out, and every unique CDR3 nucleotide sequence was treated as a single clone. Clonality, diversity, richness and V-J gene usage were computed in R 3.5.1. GLIPH2 was used for TCR clustering by CDR3 similarity, and generation probabilities were calculated by OLGA. GLIPH2 clusters were kept only when the clusters contained at least four unique TCR clonotypes present in at least three individuals. The public reads were reprocessed in TCRdb via fastp at Q25 and MiXCR, keeping in-frame beta chains. Identical CDR3 proteins give one entry, which carries the most common genes and DNA. None of the V and J calls come from the authors' own analysis; TCRdb made them. The sample table shows 6,000 or so distinct CDR3 sequences, and more than 25% are seen once. The ten largest clones capture roughly 21% of the sample.

Paper-wide results and their limitations: The cohort was considered too small for HLA contributions to COVID-19 susceptibility or severity to be assessed. The reported TCR clusters were said to need prospective validation before any clinical use. Few blood samples were available from mildly ill patients while symptoms were present or from severe cases at early time points. Specific T cell subsets (CD4+/Treg/CD8+) and sorted SARS-CoV-2-responsive or tetramer+ T cells had not yet been sequenced, and these experiments were ongoing. During active COVID-19 the TRB repertoires were highly clonal, but at recovery diversity and richness rose above the levels seen in healthy donors. Strongly skewed TRBV/TRBJ gene usage was reported in patients with COVID-19. A total of about 2,000 TCR clusters were exclusive to the recovered cohort, and some 29 of those clusters were low-pGen clusters.

From the cysteine up to the phenylalanine, the CDR3 has a length of 16 residues. Left in the record is the CDR3 DNA by itself, 48 bases read in frame from the first base. V and J are trimmed by 4 bases and 9 bases, and the gene matches miss 13 bases of the junction. CDR1 LNHDA and CDR2 SQIVND are derived from the germline V gene (reference sequence). Genomic DNA extracted from blood, in amounts of roughly 230-550 ng, served as the starting material for amplifying TRB repertoires. Recombination linked TRBV19 to TRBJ2-1, with 9 bases aligning to TRBD2. Sequencing was performed on blood. This receptor was taken from a human donor with active COVID-19. For the CDR3, the sequence is CASSTRDGLAGSEQFF. Here is the DNA: TGTGCCAGTAGTACGCGGGACGGGCTAGCGGGATCTGAGCAGTTCTTC.